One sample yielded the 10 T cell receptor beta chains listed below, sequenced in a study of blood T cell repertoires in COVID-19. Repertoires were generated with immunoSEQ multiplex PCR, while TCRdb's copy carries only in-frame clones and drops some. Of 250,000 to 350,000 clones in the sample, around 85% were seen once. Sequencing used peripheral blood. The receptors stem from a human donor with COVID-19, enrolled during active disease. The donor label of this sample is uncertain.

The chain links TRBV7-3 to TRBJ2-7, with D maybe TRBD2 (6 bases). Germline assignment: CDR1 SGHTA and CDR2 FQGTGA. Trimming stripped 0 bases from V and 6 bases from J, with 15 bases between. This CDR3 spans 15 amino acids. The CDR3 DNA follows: TGTGCCAGCAGCTTAACAGCCGGGAGCTCTCCCGAGCAGTACTTC. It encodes CASSLTAGSSPEQYF.

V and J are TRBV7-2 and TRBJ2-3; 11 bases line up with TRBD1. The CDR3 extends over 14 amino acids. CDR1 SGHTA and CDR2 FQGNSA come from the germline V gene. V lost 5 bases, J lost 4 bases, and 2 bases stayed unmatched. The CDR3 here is CASSPGQGADTQYF. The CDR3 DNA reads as TGTGCCAGCAGCCCGGGACAGGGGGCAGATACGCAGTATTTT.

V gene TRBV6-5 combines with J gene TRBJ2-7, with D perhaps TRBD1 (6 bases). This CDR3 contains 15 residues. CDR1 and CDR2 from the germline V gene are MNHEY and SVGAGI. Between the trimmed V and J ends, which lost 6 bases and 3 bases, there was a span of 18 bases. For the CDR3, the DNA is TGTGCCAGCAGATCCCGGGACACATTTGTCTACGAGCAGTACTTC. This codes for CASRSRDTFVYEQYF.

The CDR3 here is CSASPGAGTDTQYF. The DNA for the CDR3 is TGCAGTGCTAGTCCAGGGGCCGGCACAGATACGCAGTATTTT. This chain connects TRBV20-1 to TRBJ2-3; D perhaps matches TRBD1 (6 bases). The CDR3 has 14 amino acids. V was shortened by 3 bases and J by 1 base, with 11 bases between the two germline ends. Per the germline V gene, CDR1 is DFQATT and CDR2 is SNEGSKA (reference sequence).

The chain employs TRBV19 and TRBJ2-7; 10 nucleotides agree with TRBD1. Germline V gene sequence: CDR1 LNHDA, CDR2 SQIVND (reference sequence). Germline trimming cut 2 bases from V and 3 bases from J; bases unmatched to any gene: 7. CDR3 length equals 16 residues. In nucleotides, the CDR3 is TGTGCCAGTAGTATACAGTTTGGGACAGGGGTCTACGAGCAGTACTTC. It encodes CASSIQFGTGVYEQYF.

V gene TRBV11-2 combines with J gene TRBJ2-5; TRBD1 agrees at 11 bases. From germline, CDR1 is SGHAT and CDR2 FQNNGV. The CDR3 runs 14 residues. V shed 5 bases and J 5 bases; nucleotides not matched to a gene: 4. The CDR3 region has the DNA TGTGCCAGCAGCGTGGACAGGGGGCGTGAGACCCAGTACTTC. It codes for CASSVDRGRETQYF.

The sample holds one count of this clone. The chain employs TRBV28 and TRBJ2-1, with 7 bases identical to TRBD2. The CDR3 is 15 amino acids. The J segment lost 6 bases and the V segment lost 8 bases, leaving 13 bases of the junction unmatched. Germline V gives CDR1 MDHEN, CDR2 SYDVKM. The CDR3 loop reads CASGSGGTLFNEQFF. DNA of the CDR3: TGTGCCAGCGGGTCCGGGGGGACTCTCTTCAATGAGCAGTTCTTC.

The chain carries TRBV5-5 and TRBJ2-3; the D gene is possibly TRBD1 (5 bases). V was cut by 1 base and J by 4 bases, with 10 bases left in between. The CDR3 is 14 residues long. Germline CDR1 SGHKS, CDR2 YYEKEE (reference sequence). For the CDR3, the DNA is TGTGCCAGCAGCTTGCAGGGTCGCGCAGATACGCAGTATTTT. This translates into CASSLQGRADTQYF.

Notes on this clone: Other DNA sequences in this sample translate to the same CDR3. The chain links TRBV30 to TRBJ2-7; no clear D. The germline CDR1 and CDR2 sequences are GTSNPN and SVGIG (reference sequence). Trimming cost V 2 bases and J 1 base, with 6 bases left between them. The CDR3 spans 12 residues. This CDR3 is CAWSRVSYEQYF. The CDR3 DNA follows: TGTGCCTGGAGTCGGGTATCCTACGAGCAGTACTTC.

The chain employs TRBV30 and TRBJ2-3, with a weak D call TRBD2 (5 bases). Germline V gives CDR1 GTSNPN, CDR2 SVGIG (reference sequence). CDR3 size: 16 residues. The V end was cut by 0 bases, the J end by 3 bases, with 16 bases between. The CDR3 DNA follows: TGTGCCTGGAGTGTATGGGTGTCTCCGGGAACAGATACGCAGTATTTT. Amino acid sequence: CAWSVWVSPGTDTQYF.